The 15 T cell receptor beta chains below come from one sample, sequenced in a study of blood T cell repertoires in COVID-19. Measured with immunoSEQ multiplex PCR; TCRdb has only the in-frame clones, and not every one. Of under 250,000 clones listed, 79% are singletons. The sequencing sample was made of peripheral blood. Receptors were obtained from a woman between 40 and 50 years old with COVID-19, enrolled during active disease.

The V call is TRBV29-1, the J call TRBJ2-1, with TRBD2 matching over 7 bases. This CDR3 region has 14 residues. V shed 6 bases and J 4 bases; nucleotides not matched to a gene: 9. CDR1 is SQVTM, CDR2 ANQGSEA, per germline. The CDR3 protein is CSVIRDYNYNEQFF. The CDR3 nucleotides are TGCAGCGTGATCCGGGACTACAATTACAATGAGCAGTTCTTC.

The chain uses TRBV4-2 and TRBJ1-6; 8 bases align to TRBD1. Trimming at V came to 0 bases and at J to 6 bases, leaving 10 bases not matched to a gene. This CDR3 is built from 18 residues. Germline-derived CDR1 and CDR2 are LGHNA and YNFKEQ. In nucleotides, the CDR3 is TGTGCCAGCAGCCAAGACTCCCTTTGGACAGGGACTAATTCACCCCTCCACTTT. This encodes CASSQDSLWTGTNSPLHF.

The J gene is TRBJ2-7, the V gene TRBV19; the match to TRBD1 covers 7 bases. The CDR3 is 14 amino acids. The V gene's germline CDR1 is LNHDA and CDR2 SQIVND (reference sequence). The V segment lost 0 bases and the J segment 6 bases; nucleotides outside the gene matches: 5. The CDR3 loop reads CASSIDPDRSEQYF. CDR3 nucleotides: TGTGCCAGTAGTATAGACCCGGACAGGAGCGAGCAGTACTTC.

The chain is built from TRBV3-1 (or the pseudogene TRBV3-2) and TRBJ1-2, with a possible D match to TRBD1 (5 bases). V was shortened by 0 bases and J by 7 bases, with 15 bases between the two germline ends. The CDR3 is 15 amino acids. The germline V gene has CDR1 LGHDT and CDR2 YNNKEL (reference sequence). For the CDR3, the DNA is TGTGCCAGCAGCCAAGAGGGGGGGAATCTGGGTGGCTACACCTTC. Amino acid sequence: CASSQEGGNLGGYTF.

This chain links TRBV11-2 with TRBJ1-5, with 10 bases matching TRBD1. This CDR3 comprises 14 residues. Germline V gene lookup returns CDR1 SGHAT and CDR2 FQNNGV. The V segment lost 5 bases and the J segment 7 bases; nucleotides outside the gene matches: 5. The chain's CDR3 is CASSPGTGEQPQHF. The CDR3 bases are TGTGCCAGCAGCCCCGGGACAGGGGAACAGCCCCAGCATTTT. Full variable domain (rest looked up from reference TRBV11-2 and TRBJ1-5): EAGVAQSPRYKIIEKRQSVAFWCNPISGHATLYWYQQILGQGPKLLIQFQNNGVVDDSQLPKDRFSAERLKGVDSTLKIQPAKLEDSAVYLCASSPGTGEQPQHFGDGTRLSIL.

This chain connects TRBV7-9 to TRBJ2-1; 15 bases line up with TRBD2. Germline V gene data show CDR1 as SEHNR and CDR2 as FQNEAQ (reference sequence). The V gene end was trimmed by 3 bases and the J gene end by 9 bases; junction bases not matched to a gene: 9. The CDR3 contains 17 residues. DNA of the CDR3: TGTGCCAGCAGCTTCCATCGGACTAGCGGGAGGGCCAGTGAGCAGTTCTTC. Encoded protein: CASSFHRTSGRASEQFF.

The rearrangement links TRBV27 to TRBJ2-7; maybe TRBD1 (5 bases). Looked up from germline, CDR1 is MNHEY and CDR2 is SMNVEV (reference sequence). The CDR3 totals 14 residues. V dropped 3 bases and J dropped 2 bases, with 11 bases sitting between them. CDR3 in DNA: TGTGCCAGCAGTTTCGACCGACAGACCTACGAGCAGTACTTC. Its protein product is CASSFDRQTYEQYF.

V gene TRBV6-5 combines with J gene TRBJ1-2; D is perhaps TRBD1 (6 bases). The germline V gene encodes CDR1 MNHEY and CDR2 SVGAGI. The length of the CDR3 is 13 residues. V lost 6 bases to trimming and J lost 6 bases, with 14 bases between them. The CDR3 DNA is TGTGCCAGCAGGACGACAGGATTCCATGGCTACACCTTC. This encodes CASRTTGFHGYTF.

The rearrangement links TRBV30 to TRBJ1-2, with 10 bases aligning to TRBD1. The CDR3 loop spans 17 amino acids. The germline V gene has CDR1 GTSNPN and CDR2 SVGIG (reference sequence). The V gene end was trimmed by 1 base and the J gene end by 3 bases; junction bases not matched to a gene: 11. The CDR3 DNA reads TGTGCCTGGAGTGGACAGGGGGCCTTACGGAGAGACTATGGCTACACCTTC. It is translated as CAWSGQGALRRDYGYTF.

The chain combines TRBV7-2 with TRBJ2-7; the match to TRBD1 covers 7 bases. This CDR3 has 16 amino acids. The ends lost 7 bases at V and 0 bases at J; junction bases unmatched: 12. Per germline, CDR1 SGHTA and CDR2 FQGNSA. CDR3 DNA sequence: TGTGCCAGCACCTTCTCTTCCAGGGACAGCTCCTACGAGCAGTACTTC. It is translated as CASTFSSRDSSYEQYF.

This sequence joins TRBV6-5 and TRBJ2-7; TRBD1 agrees at 12 bases. The V segment lost 6 bases and the J segment 7 bases; nucleotides outside the gene matches: 10. This CDR3 is 15 amino acids long. Germline CDR1 and CDR2: MNHEY and SVGAGI. This CDR3 is CASRKGTGGSEEQYF. In nucleotides, the CDR3 is TGTGCCAGCAGGAAAGGGACAGGGGGCTCAGAAGAGCAGTACTTC.

The chain is built from TRBV10-1 and TRBJ1-1; no reliable D call. V was clipped by 0 bases and J by 4 bases, with 9 bases between them. CDR3 length equals 14 residues. Germline-derived CDR1 and CDR2 are WNHNN and SYGVQD (reference sequence). Here the CDR3 DNA reads TGCGCCAGCAGTGAGTCCGACGGGGTCACTGAAGCTTTCTTT. Translation gives CASSESDGVTEAFF.

This chain uses TRBV11-2 with TRBJ2-3; 14 bases map to TRBD2. This CDR3 contains 16 residues. CDR1 SGHAT and CDR2 FQNNGV come from the germline V gene. V shed 4 bases and J 7 bases; nucleotides not matched to a gene: 7. In nucleotides, the CDR3 is TGTGCCAGCAGCTCCCCTGGGACTAGCGGGAGTTATACGCAGTATTTT. Its protein product is CASSSPGTSGSYTQYF.

V and J are TRBV12-3 or TRBV12-4 and TRBJ1-4; D remains ambiguous. The CDR3 runs 13 residues. The ends were cut back, 7 bases at V and 7 bases at J, with 13 bases in the middle. CDR3 bases: TGTGCCAGCAAGCCCGGGTCGGGTGAAAAACTGTTTTTT. Its protein product is CASKPGSGEKLFF.

The chain combines TRBV20-1 with TRBJ1-1; the D gene is possibly TRBD1 (5 bases). Germline CDR1 DFQATT, CDR2 SNEGSKA (reference sequence). The CDR3 extends over 14 amino acids. Trimming shortened V by 3 bases and J by 3 bases, and 14 bases separated the two germline ends. The DNA of the CDR3 is TGCAGTGCTAGTGAAATTCGGGGGGACACTGAAGCTTTCTTT. It specifies CSASEIRGDTEAFF.